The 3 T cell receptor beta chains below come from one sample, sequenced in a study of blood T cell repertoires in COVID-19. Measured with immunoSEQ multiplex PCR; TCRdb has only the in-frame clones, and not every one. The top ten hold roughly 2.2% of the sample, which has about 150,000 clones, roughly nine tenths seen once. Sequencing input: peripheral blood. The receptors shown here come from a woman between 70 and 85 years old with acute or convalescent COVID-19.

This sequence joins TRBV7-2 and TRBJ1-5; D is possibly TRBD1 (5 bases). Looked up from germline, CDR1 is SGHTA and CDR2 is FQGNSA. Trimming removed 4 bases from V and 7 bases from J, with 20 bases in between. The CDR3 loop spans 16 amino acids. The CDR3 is CASSSSGTGGFQPQHF. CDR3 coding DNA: TGTGCCAGCAGCTCGTCCGGGACGGGGGGTTTCCAGCCCCAGCATTTT. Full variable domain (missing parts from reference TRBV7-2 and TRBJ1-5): GAGVSQSPSNKVTEKGKDVELRCDPISGHTALYWYRQSLGQGLEFLIYFQGNSAPDKSGLPSDRFSAERTGGSVSTLTIQRTQQEDSAVYLCASSSSGTGGFQPQHFGDGTRLSIL.

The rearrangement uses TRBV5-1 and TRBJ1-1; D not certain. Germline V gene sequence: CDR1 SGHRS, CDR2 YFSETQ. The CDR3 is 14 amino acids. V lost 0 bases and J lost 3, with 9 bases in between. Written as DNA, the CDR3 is TGCGCCAGCAGCTTGGGACAAAGAGACACTGAAGCTTTCTTT. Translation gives CASSLGQRDTEAFF.

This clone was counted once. CDR3 sequence (DNA): TGTGCCAGTAGTTGGCCTTTAGGGGCCGGTAGCAATCAGCCCCAGCATTTT. Residues: CASSWPLGAGSNQPQHF. V usage is TRBV19 and J usage is TRBJ1-5, with a weak D call TRBD1 (5 bases). Per the germline V gene, CDR1 is LNHDA and CDR2 is SQIVND (reference sequence). This CDR3 contains 17 residues. Trimming shortened V by 5 bases and J by 0 bases, and 17 bases separated the two germline ends.